Given below is one TCR beta chain in context. The data were taken from a study of CD8+ T cells in alopecia areata. RNA was isolated and reverse transcribed to cDNA, the sequencing template. Only in-frame clones appear in the TCRdb table, and some are missing; sequencing was by immunoSEQ multiplex PCR. Of 95,000 to 110,000 clones listed, approximately 58% are singletons. Germline V gene lookup returns CDR1 MGHDK and CDR2 SYGVNS. This CDR3 comprises 13 residues. The germline V and J ends were trimmed by 4 bases and 6 bases, with 9 bases remaining between them. Input material: CD4+ T cells sorted from blood. The J gene is TRBJ1-4, the V gene TRBV25-1; D remains ambiguous. The TCR originated in a human donor in good health. The CDR3 coding sequence is TGTGCCAGCAGTGCGGGGTGGGATGAAAAACTGTTTTTT. Translated, it gives CASSAGWDEKLFF.